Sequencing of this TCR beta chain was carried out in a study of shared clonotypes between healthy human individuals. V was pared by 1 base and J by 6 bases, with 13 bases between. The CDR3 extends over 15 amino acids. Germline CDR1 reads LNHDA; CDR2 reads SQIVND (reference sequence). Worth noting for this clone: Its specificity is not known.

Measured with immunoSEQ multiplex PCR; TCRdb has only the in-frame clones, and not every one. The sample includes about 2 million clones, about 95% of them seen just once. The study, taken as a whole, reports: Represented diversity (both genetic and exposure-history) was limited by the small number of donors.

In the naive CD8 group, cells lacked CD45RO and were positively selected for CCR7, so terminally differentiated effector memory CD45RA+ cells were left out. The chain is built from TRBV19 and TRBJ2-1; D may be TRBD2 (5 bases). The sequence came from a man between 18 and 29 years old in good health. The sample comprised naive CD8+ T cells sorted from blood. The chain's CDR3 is CASSIGGLNFNEQFF. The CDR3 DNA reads TGTGCCAGTAGTATAGGAGGACTGAATTTCAATGAGCAGTTCTTC.